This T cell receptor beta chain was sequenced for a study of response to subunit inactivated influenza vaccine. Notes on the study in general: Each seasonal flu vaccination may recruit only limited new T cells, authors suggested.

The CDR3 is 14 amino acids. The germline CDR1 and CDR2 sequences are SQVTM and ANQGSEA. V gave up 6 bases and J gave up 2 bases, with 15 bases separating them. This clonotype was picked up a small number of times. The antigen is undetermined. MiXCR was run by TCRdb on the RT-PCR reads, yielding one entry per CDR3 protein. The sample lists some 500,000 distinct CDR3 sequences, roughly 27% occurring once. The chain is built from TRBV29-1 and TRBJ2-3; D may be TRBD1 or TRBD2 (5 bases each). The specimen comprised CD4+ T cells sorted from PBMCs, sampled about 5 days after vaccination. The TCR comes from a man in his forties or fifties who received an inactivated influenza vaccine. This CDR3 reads CSVSGSWSTDTQYF. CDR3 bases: TGCAGCGTCTCAGGGAGTTGGTCCACAGATACGCAGTATTTT.